Below are 26 T cell receptor beta chains sequenced from a single sample in a study of CD8+ T cells in alopecia areata. TCR sequencing used cDNA made by reverse transcription of extracted RNA. The repertoire was sequenced with immunoSEQ multiplex PCR; TCRdb's copy has only in-frame clones and lacks some. The profile shows some 220,000 clones, approximately 57% of them singletons. Described treatment: oral pan-JAK inhibitor, 5-10 mg twice daily. The material sequenced was CD4+ T cells sorted from blood, taken at week 4, from a patient treated with tofacitinib. These receptors came from a human donor with alopecia areata.

Here the CDR3 DNA reads TGTGCCAGCTCACCAAGGGACAGCGCGTACGAGCAGTACTTC. It yields the protein CASSPRDSAYEQYF. The chain links TRBV18 to TRBJ2-7; TRBD1 aligns across 7 bases. CDR1 and CDR2 from the germline V gene are KGHSH and LQKENI. This CDR3 contains 14 residues. V trimming: 2 bases; J trimming: 4 bases; junction bases outside the gene matches: 5.

The V gene is TRBV7-2, the J gene TRBJ1-5; D perhaps matches TRBD1 (5 bases). The CDR3 contains 14 residues. The V end was cut by 2 bases, the J end by 4 bases, with 9 bases between. Germline values: CDR1 SGHTA, CDR2 FQGNSA. CDR3 in DNA: TGTGCCAGCAGCTTATTTGAGGGGAATCAGCCCCAGCATTTT. Encoded protein: CASSLFEGNQPQHF.

This chain links TRBV29-1 with TRBJ1-4; D gene unclear. Germline V gene lookup returns CDR1 SQVTM and CDR2 ANQGSEA. V dropped 7 bases and J dropped 0 bases, with 3 bases sitting between them. The CDR3 runs 11 residues. The CDR3 loop is CSAATNEKLFF. CDR3 in DNA: TGCAGCGCTGCAACTAATGAAAAACTGTTTTTT.

The chain has TRBV5-1 and TRBJ1-4; possibly TRBD1 for D (6 bases). The length of the CDR3 is 13 residues. Germline V CDR1 and CDR2: SGHRS, YFSETQ. Trimming shortened V by 0 bases and J by 8 bases, and 8 bases separated the two germline ends. For the CDR3, the DNA is TGCGCCAGCAGCTTGGGCAGGGGAGAAAAACTGTTTTTT. Protein: CASSLGRGEKLFF. Variable domain in full (rest from reference TRBV5-1 and TRBJ1-4): KAGVTQTPRYLIKTRGQQVTLSCSPISGHRSVSWYQQTPGQGLQFLFEYFSETQRNKGNFPGRFSGRQFSNSRSEMNVSTLELGDSALYLCASSLGRGEKLFFGSGTQLSVL.

This clone appeared a few times. This chain links TRBV29-1 with TRBJ1-2; the D gene is possibly TRBD1 (5 bases). Germline CDR1 reads SQVTM; CDR2 reads ANQGSEA. Trimming removed 7 bases at V and 7 bases at J, with 13 bases between. The length of the CDR3 is 11 residues. This CDR3 reads CSGRDVGGYTF. The CDR3 DNA follows: TGCAGCGGGCGGGACGTCGGTGGCTACACCTTC.

The chain has TRBV2 and TRBJ1-6; 8 positions agree with TRBD1. In germline, CDR1 is SNHLY, CDR2 FYNNEI. V shed 8 bases and J 10 bases; nucleotides not matched to a gene: 10. This CDR3 has 14 residues. This chain's CDR3 is CASRGQGVGSPLHF. CDR3 in DNA: TGTGCCAGCCGTGGACAGGGAGTGGGATCACCCCTCCACTTT.

This chain links TRBV11-2 with TRBJ2-3, with a weak D call TRBD2 (5 bases). CDR1 is SGHAT, CDR2 FQNNGV, per germline. This CDR3 has 17 residues. V was clipped by 2 bases and J by 6 bases, with 21 bases between them. The CDR3 sequence: CASSLSMHAGAVDTQYF. For the CDR3, the DNA is TGTGCCAGCAGCTTATCTATGCACGCGGGCGCAGTGGATACGCAGTATTTT. Together with reference TRBV11-2 and TRBJ2-3, the CDR3 gives the full variable domain: EAGVAQSPRYKIIEKRQSVAFWCNPISGHATLYWYQQILGQGPKLLIQFQNNGVVDDSQLPKDRFSAERLKGVDSTLKIQPAKLEDSAVYLCASSLSMHAGAVDTQYFGPGTRLTVL.

J is TRBJ2-5 and V is TRBV15; D is unclear. This CDR3 region has 15 residues. Between the trimmed V and J ends, which lost 0 bases and 2 bases, there was a span of 10 bases. CDR1 and CDR2 from the germline V gene are LNHNV and YYDKDF (reference sequence). The CDR3 spells CATSRDPTGQETQYF. In DNA, the CDR3 is TGTGCCACCAGCAGAGATCCGACCGGTCAAGAGACCCAGTACTTC.

This clone was detected only a few times. The chain joins TRBV2 to TRBJ2-1; tentative D call: TRBD1 (5 bases). V lost 4 bases and J lost 1, with 11 bases in between. The CDR3 has 15 amino acids. CDR1 is SNHLY, CDR2 FYNNEI, per germline. CDR3 residues: CASSGAGLSYNEQFF. The CDR3 nucleotides are TGTGCCAGCAGTGGGGCAGGGTTATCCTACAATGAGCAGTTCTTC.

J is TRBJ1-2 and V is TRBV30; D call uncertain. With 1 base removed from V and 2 bases from J, the gap between germline ends came to 5 bases. This CDR3 region has 12 residues. Germline V gives CDR1 GTSNPN, CDR2 SVGIG (reference sequence). The CDR3 is CAWSAQNYGYTF. The CDR3 DNA reads as TGTGCCTGGAGTGCTCAGAACTATGGCTACACCTTC.

This clone has just a few counts. V and J are TRBV5-1 and TRBJ2-7; D is perhaps TRBD2 (5 bases). There are 15 residues in the CDR3. CDR1 and CDR2 from the germline V gene are SGHRS and YFSETQ. V shed 4 bases and J shed 0 bases, with 14 bases lying between them. The chain's CDR3 is CASSLQPGDSYEQYF. The CDR3 DNA reads as TGCGCCAGCAGCCTACAGCCCGGGGACTCCTACGAGCAGTACTTC. Full variable domain (outside the CDR3, taken from reference TRBV5-1 and TRBJ2-7): KAGVTQTPRYLIKTRGQQVTLSCSPISGHRSVSWYQQTPGQGLQFLFEYFSETQRNKGNFPGRFSGRQFSNSRSEMNVSTLELGDSALYLCASSLQPGDSYEQYFGPGTRLTVT.

This clone was counted only a few times. This rearrangement joins TRBV29-1 to TRBJ1-2, with 7 bases aligning to TRBD1. This CDR3 is 12 amino acids long. In germline, CDR1 is SQVTM, CDR2 ANQGSEA. V was pared by 8 bases and J by 2 bases, with 5 bases of the junction left unmatched. The CDR3 protein is CSTEDRNYGYTF. DNA for the CDR3: TGCAGCACGGAGGACAGGAACTATGGCTACACCTTC.

The chain employs TRBV7-8 and TRBJ2-7; TRBD1 or TRBD2 may be the D gene (5 bases each). The CDR3 extends over 12 amino acids. The germline V gene encodes CDR1 SGHVS and CDR2 FQNEAQ. The V gene lost 5 bases and the J gene lost 5 bases, with 10 bases spanning the gap. The CDR3 nucleotides are TGTGCCAGCAGCCGTACGGGGCACGAGCAGTACTTC. Amino acids: CASSRTGHEQYF.

The rearrangement uses TRBV11-3 and TRBJ1-2; no clear D gene. Trimming left V 4 bases short and J 6 bases short, with 18 bases between. Looked up from germline, CDR1 is SGHNT and CDR2 is YENEEA. This CDR3 has 15 residues. Here the CDR3 DNA reads TGTGCCAGCAGCTCAGCCGGACCGCTTTTGCATGGCTACACCTTC. Amino acids: CASSSAGPLLHGYTF.

This clone appeared a few times. The chain links TRBV7-9 to TRBJ1-1; the D is unclear. This CDR3 has 14 amino acids. The V end was cut by 8 bases, the J end by 3 bases, with 16 bases between. In germline, CDR1 is SEHNR, CDR2 FQNEAQ (reference sequence). CDR3 bases: TGTGCCAGCTTCAGTGAAGGGTTCTACACTGAAGCTTTCTTT. Protein product: CASFSEGFYTEAFF.

The J gene is TRBJ1-1, the V gene TRBV30; TRBD1 aligns across 7 bases. The trim removed 3 bases at V and 7 bases at J, leaving 8 bases unmatched. CDR3 size: 13 residues. Germline lookup yields CDR1 GTSNPN and CDR2 SVGIG (reference sequence). The CDR3 bases are TGTGCCTGGAGCAGGGTGAGGGGGCTTGAAGCTTTCTTT. Encoded protein: CAWSRVRGLEAFF.

This chain connects TRBV5-1 to TRBJ2-3; no reliable D call. Germline assignment: CDR1 SGHRS and CDR2 YFSETQ. The CDR3 has 11 amino acids. V shed 0 bases and J shed 8 bases, with 4 bases lying between them. The CDR3 coding sequence is TGCGCCAGCAGCTTGGAACGTACGCAGTATTTT. Translation: CASSLERTQYF.

This chain connects TRBV5-6 to TRBJ1-6; tentative D call: TRBD1 (5 bases). This CDR3 has 17 amino acids. CDR1 and CDR2 from the germline V gene are SGHDT and YYEEEE. With 0 bases removed from V and 11 bases from J, the gap between germline ends came to 21 bases. The CDR3 here is CASSLVLAGSGVTPLHF. Here the CDR3 DNA reads TGTGCCAGCAGCTTGGTTCTGGCCGGCTCGGGGGTGACACCCCTCCACTTT.

This clone occurred once. The chain links TRBV4-3 to TRBJ2-6, with D unresolved. Germline V gene lookup returns CDR1 LGHNA and CDR2 YSLEER. The CDR3 is made up of 15 amino acids. Trimming took 0 bases from V and 0 from J, leaving 3 bases between them. CDR3 residues: CASSQDFSGANVLTF. Written as DNA, the CDR3 is TGCGCCAGCAGCCAAGATTTCTCTGGGGCCAACGTCCTGACTTTC.

The chain uses TRBV25-1 and TRBJ2-4; D is ambiguous. Germline CDR1 is MGHDK and CDR2 is SYGVNS. V was pared by 5 bases and J by 9 bases, with 8 bases between. The CDR3 runs 11 residues. CDR3 amino acids: CASSLICIQYF. Here the CDR3 DNA reads TGTGCCAGCAGTCTCATTTGCATTCAGTACTTC.

V gene TRBV25-1 combines with J gene TRBJ2-1; D ambiguous. V shed 0 bases and J shed 9 bases, with 3 bases lying between them. This CDR3 has 11 residues. Looked up from germline, CDR1 is MGHDK and CDR2 is SYGVNS. The CDR3, as DNA: TGTGCCAGCAGTGAATACGGTGAGCAGTTCTTC. Protein sequence: CASSEYGEQFF.

The CDR3 DNA is TGCGCCAGCAGCCAAGAAGGACAGGGGGTAAATGAGCAGTTCTTC. It specifies CASSQEGQGVNEQFF. The chain couples TRBV4-3 to TRBJ2-1; 10 nucleotides align to TRBD1. This CDR3 region has 15 residues. The germline V gene encodes CDR1 LGHNA and CDR2 YSLEER. After removal of 0 bases from V and 7 bases from J, the junction contained 3 bases not matched to a gene.

The V gene is TRBV15, the J gene TRBJ1-2; no reliable D call. The CDR3 totals 14 residues. Germline loops: CDR1 LNHNV, CDR2 YYDKDF (reference sequence). The germline V and J ends were trimmed by 0 bases and 2 bases, with 7 bases remaining between them. This chain's CDR3 is CATSRDLANYGYTF. The DNA of the CDR3 is TGTGCCACCAGCAGAGATCTAGCAAACTATGGCTACACCTTC.

This chain links TRBV15 with TRBJ2-3; possible D gene TRBD2, 5 bases. CDR3 length: 14 residues. Germline V CDR1 and CDR2: LNHNV, YYDKDF (reference sequence). V was trimmed by 5 bases and J by 4 bases, leaving 13 bases between them. CDR3 in amino acids: CATSLRAGPDTQYF. The CDR3 nucleotides are TGTGCCACCAGCCTGAGGGCGGGCCCAGATACGCAGTATTTT.

This clone has a handful of counts. The chain carries TRBV7-8 and TRBJ2-3; D is unclear. Germline CDR1 is SGHVS and CDR2 is FQNEAQ. The V end lost 1 base, the J end lost 7 bases, and 12 bases lay between the germline ends. The CDR3 is made up of 14 amino acids. The CDR3 coding sequence is TGTGCCAGCAGCTTAGGGGATTCTAGGAATACGCAGTATTTT. Its protein product is CASSLGDSRNTQYF.

This clone was picked up a small number of times. The genes are TRBV5-1 and TRBJ2-3, with D uncertain. The CDR3 loop spans 15 amino acids. The germline V and J ends were trimmed by 3 bases and 4 bases, with 15 bases remaining between them. Germline CDR1 and CDR2: SGHRS and YFSETQ. The CDR3 loop is CASSSPELRSDTQYF. CDR3 nucleotides: TGCGCCAGCAGCTCCCCGGAATTAAGGTCAGATACGCAGTATTTT.